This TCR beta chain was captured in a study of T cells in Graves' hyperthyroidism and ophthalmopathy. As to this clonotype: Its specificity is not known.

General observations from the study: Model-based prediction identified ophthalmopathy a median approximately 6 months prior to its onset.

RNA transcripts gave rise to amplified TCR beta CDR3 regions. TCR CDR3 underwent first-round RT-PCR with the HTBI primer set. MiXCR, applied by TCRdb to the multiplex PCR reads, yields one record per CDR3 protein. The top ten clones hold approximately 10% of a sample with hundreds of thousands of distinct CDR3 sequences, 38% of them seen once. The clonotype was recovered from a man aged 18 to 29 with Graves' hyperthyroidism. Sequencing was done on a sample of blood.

Here the CDR3 DNA reads TGCAGTGCTGGCCCACGGGAGGGTAACTCACCCCTCCACTTT. This sequence encodes CSAGPREGNSPLHF. The chain carries TRBV20-1 and TRBJ1-6; no clear D. Trimming shortened V by 5 bases and J by 10 bases, and 18 bases separated the two germline ends. CDR1 is DFQATT, CDR2 SNEGSKA, per germline (reference sequence). This CDR3 is 14 amino acids long.